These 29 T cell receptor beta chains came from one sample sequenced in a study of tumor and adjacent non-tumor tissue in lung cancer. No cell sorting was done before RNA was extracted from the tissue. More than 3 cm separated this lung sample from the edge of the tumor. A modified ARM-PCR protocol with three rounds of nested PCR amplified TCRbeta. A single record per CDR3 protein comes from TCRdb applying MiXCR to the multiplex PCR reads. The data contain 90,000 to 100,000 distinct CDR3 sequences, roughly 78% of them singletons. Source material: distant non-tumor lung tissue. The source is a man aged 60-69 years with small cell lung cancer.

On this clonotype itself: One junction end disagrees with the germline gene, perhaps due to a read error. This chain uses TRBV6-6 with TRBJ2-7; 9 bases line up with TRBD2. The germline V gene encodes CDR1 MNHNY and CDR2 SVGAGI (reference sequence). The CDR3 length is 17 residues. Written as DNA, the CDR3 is TGTGCCAACAGTCCACTCGATTTAGCGGGAGACACCTACGAGCAATACTTC. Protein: CANSPLDLAGDTYEQYF.

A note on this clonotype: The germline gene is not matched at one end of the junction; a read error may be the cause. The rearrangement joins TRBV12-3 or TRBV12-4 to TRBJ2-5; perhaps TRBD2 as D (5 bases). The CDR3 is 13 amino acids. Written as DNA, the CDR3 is TGTGCCAGAAGTCCTCAATCCGGGGAGACGCAGTACTTC. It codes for CARSPQSGETQYF.

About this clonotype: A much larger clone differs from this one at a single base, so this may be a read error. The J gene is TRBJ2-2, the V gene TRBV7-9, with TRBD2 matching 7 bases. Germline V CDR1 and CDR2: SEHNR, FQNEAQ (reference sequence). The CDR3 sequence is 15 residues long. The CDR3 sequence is CASSHSVRARGGLFF. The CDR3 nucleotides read TGTGCCAGCAGCCACTCCGTTCGGGCCCGCGGGGGGCTGTTTTTT.

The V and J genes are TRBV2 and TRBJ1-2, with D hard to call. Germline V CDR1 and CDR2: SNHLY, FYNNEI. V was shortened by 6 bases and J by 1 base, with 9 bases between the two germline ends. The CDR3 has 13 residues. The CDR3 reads CASRFSGNYGYTF. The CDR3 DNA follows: TGTGCCAGCAGGTTTTCGGGTAACTATGGCTACACCTTC.

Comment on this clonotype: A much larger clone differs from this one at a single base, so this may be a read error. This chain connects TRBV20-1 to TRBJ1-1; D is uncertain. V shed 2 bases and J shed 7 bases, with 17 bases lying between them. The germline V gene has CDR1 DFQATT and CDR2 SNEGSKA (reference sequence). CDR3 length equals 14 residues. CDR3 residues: CSARSGDLGIEAFF. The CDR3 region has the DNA TGCAGTGCTAGATCTGGGGATCTTGGCATTGAAGCTTTCTTT.

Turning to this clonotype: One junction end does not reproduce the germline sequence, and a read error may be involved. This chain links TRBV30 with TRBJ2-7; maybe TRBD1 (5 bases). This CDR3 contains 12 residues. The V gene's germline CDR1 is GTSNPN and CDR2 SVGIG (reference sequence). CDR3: CAWGPVGHEQYF. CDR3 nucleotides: TGTGCCTGGGGTCCTGTGGGGCACGAGCAATACTTC.

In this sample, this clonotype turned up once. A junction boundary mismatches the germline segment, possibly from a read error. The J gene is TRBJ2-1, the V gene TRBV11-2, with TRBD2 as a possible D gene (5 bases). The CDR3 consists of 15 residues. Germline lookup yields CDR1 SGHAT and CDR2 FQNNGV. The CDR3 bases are TGTGCCAGCAGTTTAACGGTAGCAGACTACATTGAGCAGTTCTTC. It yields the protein CASSLTVADYIEQFF. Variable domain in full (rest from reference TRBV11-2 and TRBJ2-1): EAGVAQSPRYKIIEKRQSVAFWCNPISGHATLYWYQQILGQGPKLLIQFQNNGVVDDSQLPKDRFSAERLKGVDSTLKIQPAKLEDSAVYLCASSLTVADYIEQFFGPGTRLTVL.

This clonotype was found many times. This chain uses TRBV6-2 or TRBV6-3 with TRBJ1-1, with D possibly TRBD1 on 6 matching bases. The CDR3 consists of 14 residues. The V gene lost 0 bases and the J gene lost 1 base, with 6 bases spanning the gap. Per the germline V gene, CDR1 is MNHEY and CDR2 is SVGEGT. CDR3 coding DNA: TGTGCCAGCAGTTACTCGACAGGGAACACTGAAGCTTTCTTT. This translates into CASSYSTGNTEAFF.

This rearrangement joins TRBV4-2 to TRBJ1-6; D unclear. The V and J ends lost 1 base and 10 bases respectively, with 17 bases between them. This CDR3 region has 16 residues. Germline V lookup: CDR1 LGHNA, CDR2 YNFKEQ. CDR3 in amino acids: CASSQVLIGVNSPLHF. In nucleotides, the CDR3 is TGTGCCAGCAGCCAAGTCCTGATAGGTGTCAACTCACCCCTCCACTTT.

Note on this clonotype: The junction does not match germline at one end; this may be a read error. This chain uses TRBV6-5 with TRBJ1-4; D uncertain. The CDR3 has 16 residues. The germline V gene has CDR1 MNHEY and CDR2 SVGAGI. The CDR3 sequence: CAITTKNSAANEKLFF. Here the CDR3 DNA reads TGTGCCATCACCACCAAGAATTCAGCAGCTAACGAAAAACTGTTTTTT.

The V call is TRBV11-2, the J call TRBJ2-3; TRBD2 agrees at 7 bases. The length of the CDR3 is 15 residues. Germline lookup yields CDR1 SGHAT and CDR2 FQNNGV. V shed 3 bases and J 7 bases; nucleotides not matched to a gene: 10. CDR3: CASSFFLAVANTQYF. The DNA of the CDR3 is TGTGCCAGCAGCTTTTTCCTAGCGGTGGCAAATACGCAGTATTTT.

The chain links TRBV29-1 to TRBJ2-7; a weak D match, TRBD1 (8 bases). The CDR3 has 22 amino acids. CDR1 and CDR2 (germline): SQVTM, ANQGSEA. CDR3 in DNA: TGTAGCGCCGGACGGGACAGGATATTTTGGGAAGTTGGGCGGGAGCCCTACTACGAGCAGTACGTC. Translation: CSAGRDRIFWEVGREPYYEQYV.

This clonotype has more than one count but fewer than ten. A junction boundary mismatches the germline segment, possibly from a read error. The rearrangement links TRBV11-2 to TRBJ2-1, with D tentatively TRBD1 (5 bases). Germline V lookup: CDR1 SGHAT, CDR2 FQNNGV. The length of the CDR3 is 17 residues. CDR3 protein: CASSLVTAQSSCNEQFF. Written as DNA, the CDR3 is TGTGCCAGCAGCTTGGTGACAGCCCAGAGCTCCTGCAATGAACAGTTCTTC.

CDR3 amino acids: CNAEPGAGDYGYTF. Written as DNA, the CDR3 is TGCAATGCCGAGCCCGGGGCTGGGGACTATGGCTACACCTTC. The V gene is TRBV29-1, the J gene TRBJ1-2; maybe TRBD1 (5 bases). The germline gives CDR1 SQVTM, CDR2 ANQGSEA. The CDR3 has 14 amino acids.

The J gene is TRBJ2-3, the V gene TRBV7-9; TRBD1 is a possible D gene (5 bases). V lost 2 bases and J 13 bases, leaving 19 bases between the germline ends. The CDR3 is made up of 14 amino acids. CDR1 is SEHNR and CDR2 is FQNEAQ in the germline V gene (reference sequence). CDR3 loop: CASSLTGEGFPKYF. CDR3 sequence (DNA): TGTGCCAGCAGCTTAACAGGAGAAGGTTTTCCGAAGTATTTT.

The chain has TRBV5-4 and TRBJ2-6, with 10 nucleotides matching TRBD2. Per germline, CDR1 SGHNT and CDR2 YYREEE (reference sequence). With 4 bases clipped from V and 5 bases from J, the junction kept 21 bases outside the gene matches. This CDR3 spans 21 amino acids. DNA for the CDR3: TGTGCCAGCAGCCCAAACCCGGGGACTAGCGACTATTCTTCTAGGGCCAACGTCCTGACTTTC. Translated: CASSPNPGTSDYSSRANVLTF.

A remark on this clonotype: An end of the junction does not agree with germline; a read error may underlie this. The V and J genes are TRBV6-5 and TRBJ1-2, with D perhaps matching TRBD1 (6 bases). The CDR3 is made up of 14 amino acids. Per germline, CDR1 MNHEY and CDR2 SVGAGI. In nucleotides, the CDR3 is TGTCCCAGCAGATCTAACGACAGGCACGCTGGCTACACCTTC. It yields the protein CPSRSNDRHAGYTF.

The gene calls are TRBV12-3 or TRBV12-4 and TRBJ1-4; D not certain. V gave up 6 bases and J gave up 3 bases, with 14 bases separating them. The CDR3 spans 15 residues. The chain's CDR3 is CASRDGSIANEKLFF. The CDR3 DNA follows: TGTGCCAGCAGGGATGGTTCAATTGCTAATGAAAAACTGTTTTTT.

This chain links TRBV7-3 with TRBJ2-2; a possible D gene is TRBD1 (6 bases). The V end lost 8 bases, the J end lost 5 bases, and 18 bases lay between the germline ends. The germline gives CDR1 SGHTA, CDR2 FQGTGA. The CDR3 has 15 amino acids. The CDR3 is CASGAPDSSTGELFF. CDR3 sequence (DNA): TGTGCCAGCGGGGCCCCGGACAGCTCTACCGGGGAGCTGTTTTTT.

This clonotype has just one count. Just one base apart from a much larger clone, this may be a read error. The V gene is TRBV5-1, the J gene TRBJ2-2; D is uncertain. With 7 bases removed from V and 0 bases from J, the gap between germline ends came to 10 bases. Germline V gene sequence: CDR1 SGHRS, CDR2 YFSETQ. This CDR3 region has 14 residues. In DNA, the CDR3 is TGCGCCAGCGGGTGGGGTACGAACACCGGGGAGCTGTTTTTT. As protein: CASGWGTNTGELFF.

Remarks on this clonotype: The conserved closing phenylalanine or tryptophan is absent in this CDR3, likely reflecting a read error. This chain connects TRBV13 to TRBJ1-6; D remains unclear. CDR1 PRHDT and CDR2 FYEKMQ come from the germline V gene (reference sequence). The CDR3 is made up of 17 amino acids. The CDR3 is CASNQNDGSSYNSPLHL. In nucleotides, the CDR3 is TGCGCCAGCAACCAAAACGACGGAAGCTCCTATAATTCACCCCTCCACCTT.

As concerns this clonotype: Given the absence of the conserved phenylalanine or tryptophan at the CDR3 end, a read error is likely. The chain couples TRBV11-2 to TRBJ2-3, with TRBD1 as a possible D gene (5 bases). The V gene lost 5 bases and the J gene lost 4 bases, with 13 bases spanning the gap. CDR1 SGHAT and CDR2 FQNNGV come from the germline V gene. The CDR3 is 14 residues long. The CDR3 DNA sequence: TGTGCCAGCAGCCCAGGGTTGTCGGCAGATACGCAGTATTAT. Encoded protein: CASSPGLSADTQYY.

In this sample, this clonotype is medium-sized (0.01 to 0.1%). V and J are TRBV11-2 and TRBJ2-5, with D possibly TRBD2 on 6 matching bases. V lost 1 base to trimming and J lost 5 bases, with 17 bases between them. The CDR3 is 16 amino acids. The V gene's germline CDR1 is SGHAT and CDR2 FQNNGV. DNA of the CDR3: TGTGCCAGCAGCTTAGGGCGGTACTTGGGGGGTGAGACCCAGTACTTC. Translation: CASSLGRYLGGETQYF.

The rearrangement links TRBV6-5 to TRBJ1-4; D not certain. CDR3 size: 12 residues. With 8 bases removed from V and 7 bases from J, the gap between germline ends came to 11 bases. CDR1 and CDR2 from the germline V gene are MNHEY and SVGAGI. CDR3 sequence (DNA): TGTGCCAGCGCCAGGATGATTGAAAAACTGTTTTTT. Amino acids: CASARMIEKLFF.

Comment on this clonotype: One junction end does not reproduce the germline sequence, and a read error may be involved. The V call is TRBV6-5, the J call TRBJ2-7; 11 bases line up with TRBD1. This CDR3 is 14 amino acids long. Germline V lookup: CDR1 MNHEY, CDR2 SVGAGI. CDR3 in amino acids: CASATGTGGVEQYF. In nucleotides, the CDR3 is TGTGCCAGCGCGACCGGGACAGGGGGAGTTGAGCAGTATTTC.

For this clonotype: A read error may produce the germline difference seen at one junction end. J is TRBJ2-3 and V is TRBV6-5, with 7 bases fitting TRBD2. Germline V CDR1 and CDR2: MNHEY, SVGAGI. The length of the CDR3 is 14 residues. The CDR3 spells CASTRLAATYTQYF. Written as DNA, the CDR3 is TGTGCCAGCACTAGACTAGCAGCCACATATACGCAGTATTTT.

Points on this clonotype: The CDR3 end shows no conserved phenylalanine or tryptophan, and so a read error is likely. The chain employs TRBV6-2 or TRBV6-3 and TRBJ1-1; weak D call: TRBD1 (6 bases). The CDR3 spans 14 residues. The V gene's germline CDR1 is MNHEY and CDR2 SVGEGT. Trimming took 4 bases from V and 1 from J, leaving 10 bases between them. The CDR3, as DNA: TGTGCCAGCAGTTTGACAGGAGAGAACACTGAAGCTTTCTTA. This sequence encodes CASSLTGENTEAFL.

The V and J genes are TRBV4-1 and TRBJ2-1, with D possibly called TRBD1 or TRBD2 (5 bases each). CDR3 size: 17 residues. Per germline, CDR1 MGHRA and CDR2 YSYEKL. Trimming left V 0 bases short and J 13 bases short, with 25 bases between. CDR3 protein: CASSQDTTPHGARPQFF. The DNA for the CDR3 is TGCGCCAGCAGCCAAGACACGACCCCCCACGGGGCACGCCCTCAGTTCTTC.

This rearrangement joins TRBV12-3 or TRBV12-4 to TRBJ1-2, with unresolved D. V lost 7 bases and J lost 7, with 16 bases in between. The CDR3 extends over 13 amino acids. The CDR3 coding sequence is TGTGCCAGCACTTTGGTGGCAAGGGTTGGCTACACCTTC. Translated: CASTLVARVGYTF.